This note documents a single T cell receptor (beta chain) sequence. Its cognate antigen is unknown. 13 Jbeta primers and 60 Vbeta primers were used for the PCR. Method: immunoSEQ multiplex PCR; TCRdb's copy keeps in-frame clones and lacks some. The sample carries some 130,000 clones, around 80% recorded once. CDR3 length: 15 amino acids. The ends were cut back, 6 bases at V and 5 bases at J, with 17 bases in the middle. The V gene's germline CDR1 is MDHEN and CDR2 SYDVKM. This sample was taken from a study of cytomegalovirus exposure and HLA in healthy donors. Study results and caveats: About 87% or about 30% of the time was how often most TCR beta V segments were productive, according to an earlier analysis.

Sequenced material: PBMCs. This TCR derives from a woman between 50 and 59 years old in good health and CMV-seropositive. V and J are TRBV28 and TRBJ2-4, with D possibly matching TRBD2 (6 bases). Here the CDR3 DNA reads TGTGCCAGCAGCCTTCAGGACTGGGGGGAAAACATTCAGTACTTC. Protein: CASSLQDWGENIQYF.